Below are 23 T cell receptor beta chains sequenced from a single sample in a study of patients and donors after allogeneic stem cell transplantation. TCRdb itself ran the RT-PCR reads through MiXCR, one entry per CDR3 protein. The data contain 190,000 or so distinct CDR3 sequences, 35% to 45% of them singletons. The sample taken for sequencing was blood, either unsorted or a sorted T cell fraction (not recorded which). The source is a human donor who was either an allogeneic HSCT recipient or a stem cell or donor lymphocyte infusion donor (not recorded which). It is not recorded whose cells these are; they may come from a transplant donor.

The CDR3 region is CASSPTTGQRSSYEQYF. For the CDR3, the DNA is TGTGCCAGCAGCCCCACCACGGGCCAGCGGAGCTCCTACGAGCAGTACTTC. The chain couples TRBV7-9 to TRBJ2-7; TRBD2 might be the D (5 bases). The germline gives CDR1 SEHNR, CDR2 FQNEAQ (reference sequence). Between the trimmed V and J ends, which lost 5 bases and 0 bases, there was a span of 20 bases. This CDR3 comprises 17 residues.

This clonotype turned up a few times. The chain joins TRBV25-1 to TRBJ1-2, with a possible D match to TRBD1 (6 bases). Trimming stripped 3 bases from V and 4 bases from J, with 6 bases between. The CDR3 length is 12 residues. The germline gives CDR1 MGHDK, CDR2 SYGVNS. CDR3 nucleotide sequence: TGTGCCAGCAGTGAGGGGGCCTATGGCTACACCTTC. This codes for CASSEGAYGYTF.

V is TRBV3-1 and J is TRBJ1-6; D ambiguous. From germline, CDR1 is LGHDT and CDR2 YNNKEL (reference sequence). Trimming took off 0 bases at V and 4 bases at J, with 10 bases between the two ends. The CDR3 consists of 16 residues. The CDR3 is CASSQEVRHYNSPLHF. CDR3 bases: TGTGCCAGCAGCCAAGAAGTCAGGCATTATAATTCACCCCTCCACTTT. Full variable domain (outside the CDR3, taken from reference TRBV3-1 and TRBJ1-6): DTAVSQTPKYLVTQMGNDKSIKCEQNLGHDTMYWYKQDSKKFLKIMFSYNNKELIINETVPNRFSPKSPDKAHLNLHINSLELGDSAVYFCASSQEVRHYNSPLHFGNGTRLTVT.

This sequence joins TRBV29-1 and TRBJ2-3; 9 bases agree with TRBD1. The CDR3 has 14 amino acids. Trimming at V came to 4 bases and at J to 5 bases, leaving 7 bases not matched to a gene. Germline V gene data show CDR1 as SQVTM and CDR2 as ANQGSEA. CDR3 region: CSVVSTGGGDTQYF. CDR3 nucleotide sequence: TGCAGCGTTGTTTCGACAGGGGGAGGAGATACGCAGTATTTT.

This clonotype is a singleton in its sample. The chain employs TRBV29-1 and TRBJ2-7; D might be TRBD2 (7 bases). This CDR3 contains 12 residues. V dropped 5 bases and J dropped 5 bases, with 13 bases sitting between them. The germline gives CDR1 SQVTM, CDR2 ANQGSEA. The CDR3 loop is CSVHRGADEQYF. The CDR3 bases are TGCAGCGTTCACCGGGGGGCGGACGAGCAGTACTTC.

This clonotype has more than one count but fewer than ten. CDR3 region: CASSEGLTEAFF. CDR3 sequence (DNA): TGTGCCAGCAGTGAGGGGTTAACTGAAGCTTTCTTT. The J gene is TRBJ1-1, the V gene TRBV2; D is undetermined. This CDR3 region has 12 residues. The V and J ends lost 3 bases and 5 bases respectively, with 7 bases between them. From germline, CDR1 is SNHLY and CDR2 FYNNEI.

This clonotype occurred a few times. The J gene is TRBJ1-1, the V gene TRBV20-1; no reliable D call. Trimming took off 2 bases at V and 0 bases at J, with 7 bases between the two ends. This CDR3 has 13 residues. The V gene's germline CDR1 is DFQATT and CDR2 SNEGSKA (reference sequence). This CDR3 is CSARLGMNTEAFF. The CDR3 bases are TGCAGTGCTAGACTGGGTATGAACACTGAAGCTTTCTTT.

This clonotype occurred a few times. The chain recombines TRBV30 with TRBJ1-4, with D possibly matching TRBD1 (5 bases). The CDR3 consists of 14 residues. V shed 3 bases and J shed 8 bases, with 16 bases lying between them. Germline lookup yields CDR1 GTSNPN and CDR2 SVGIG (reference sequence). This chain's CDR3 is CAWSERGGEEKLFF. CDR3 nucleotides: TGTGCCTGGAGCGAGAGGGGAGGGGAGGAAAAACTGTTTTTT.

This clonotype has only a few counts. CDR3 DNA sequence: TGTGCCAGCAGCTTCGACATCTATGGCTACACCTTC. Protein: CASSFDIYGYTF. The rearrangement uses TRBV28 and TRBJ1-2; D uncertain. The V gene lost 6 bases and the J gene lost 4 bases, with 9 bases spanning the gap. The V gene's germline CDR1 is MDHEN and CDR2 SYDVKM. This CDR3 has 12 residues.

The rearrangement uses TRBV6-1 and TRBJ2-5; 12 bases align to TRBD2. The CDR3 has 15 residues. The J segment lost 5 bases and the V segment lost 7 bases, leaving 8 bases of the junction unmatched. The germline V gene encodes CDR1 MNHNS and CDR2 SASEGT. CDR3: CASTQTSGGWETQYF. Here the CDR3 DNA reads TGTGCCAGCACGCAGACTAGCGGGGGATGGGAGACCCAGTACTTC.

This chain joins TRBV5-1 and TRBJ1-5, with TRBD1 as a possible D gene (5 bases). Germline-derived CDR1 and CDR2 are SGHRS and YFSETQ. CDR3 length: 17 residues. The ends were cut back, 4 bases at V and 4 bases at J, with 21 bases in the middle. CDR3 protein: CASSPGTTNGLNQPQHF. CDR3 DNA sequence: TGCGCCAGCAGCCCCGGGACGACTAACGGGTTAAATCAGCCCCAGCATTTT.

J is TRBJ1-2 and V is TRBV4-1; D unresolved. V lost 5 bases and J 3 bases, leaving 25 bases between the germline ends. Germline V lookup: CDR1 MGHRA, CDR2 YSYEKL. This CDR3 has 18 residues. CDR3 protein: CASSAEATSHVVDYGYTF. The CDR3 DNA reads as TGCGCCAGCAGCGCAGAGGCGACGAGCCATGTTGTTGACTATGGCTACACCTTC.

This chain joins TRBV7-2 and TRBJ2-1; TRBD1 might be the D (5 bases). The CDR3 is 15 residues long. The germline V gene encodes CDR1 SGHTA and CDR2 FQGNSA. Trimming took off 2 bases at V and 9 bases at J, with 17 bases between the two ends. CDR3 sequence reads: CASSLMWGSVGEQFF. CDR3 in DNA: TGTGCCAGCAGCTTAATGTGGGGCTCTGTGGGTGAGCAGTTCTTC.

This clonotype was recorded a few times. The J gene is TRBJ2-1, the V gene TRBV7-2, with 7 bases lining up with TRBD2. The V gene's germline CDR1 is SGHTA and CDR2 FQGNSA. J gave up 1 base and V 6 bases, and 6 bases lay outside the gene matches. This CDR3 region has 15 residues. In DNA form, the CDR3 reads TGTGCCAGCAGTTTAACTAGCGAATCCTACAATGAGCAGTTCTTC. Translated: CASSLTSESYNEQFF. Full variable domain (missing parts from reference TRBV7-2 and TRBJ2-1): GAGVSQSPSNKVTEKGKDVELRCDPISGHTALYWYRQSLGQGLEFLIYFQGNSAPDKSGLPSDRFSAERTGGSVSTLTIQRTQQEDSAVYLCASSLTSESYNEQFFGPGTRLTVL.

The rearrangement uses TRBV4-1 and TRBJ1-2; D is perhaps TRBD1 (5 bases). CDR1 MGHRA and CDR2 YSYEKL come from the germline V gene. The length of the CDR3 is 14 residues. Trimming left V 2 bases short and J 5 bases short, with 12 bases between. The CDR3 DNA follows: TGCGCCAGCAGCCAAAGCGCGGGACCTTATGGCTACACCTTC. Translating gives CASSQSAGPYGYTF.

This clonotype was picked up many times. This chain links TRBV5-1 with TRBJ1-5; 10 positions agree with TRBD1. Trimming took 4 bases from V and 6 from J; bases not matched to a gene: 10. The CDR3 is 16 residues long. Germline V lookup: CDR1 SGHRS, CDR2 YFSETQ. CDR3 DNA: TGCGCCAGCAGCGGCCAGGACAGGGGGTATGGTCAGCCCCAGCATTTT. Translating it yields CASSGQDRGYGQPQHF. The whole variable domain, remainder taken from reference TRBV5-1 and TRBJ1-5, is KAGVTQTPRYLIKTRGQQVTLSCSPISGHRSVSWYQQTPGQGLQFLFEYFSETQRNKGNFPGRFSGRQFSNSRSEMNVSTLELGDSALYLCASSGQDRGYGQPQHFGDGTRLSIL.

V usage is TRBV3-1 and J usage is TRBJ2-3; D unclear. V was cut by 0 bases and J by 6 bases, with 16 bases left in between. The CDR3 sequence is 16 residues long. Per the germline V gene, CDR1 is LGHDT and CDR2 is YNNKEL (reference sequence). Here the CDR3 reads CASSQDPVSSGDTQYF. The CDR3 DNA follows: TGTGCCAGCAGCCAAGATCCAGTGAGTAGTGGGGATACGCAGTATTTT.

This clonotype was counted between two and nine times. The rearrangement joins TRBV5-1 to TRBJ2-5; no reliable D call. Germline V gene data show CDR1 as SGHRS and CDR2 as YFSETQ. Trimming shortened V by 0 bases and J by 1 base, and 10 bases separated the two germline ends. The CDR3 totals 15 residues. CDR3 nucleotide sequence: TGCGCCAGCAGCTTGGCCGGGTCAGGCCAAGAGACCCAGTACTTC. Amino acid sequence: CASSLAGSGQETQYF.

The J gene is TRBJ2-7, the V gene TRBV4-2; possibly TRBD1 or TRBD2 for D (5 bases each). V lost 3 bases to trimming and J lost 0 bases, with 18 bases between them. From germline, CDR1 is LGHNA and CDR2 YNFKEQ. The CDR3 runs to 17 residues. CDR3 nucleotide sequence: TGTGCCAGCAGCCAGAAGGGTTCCCGGGACGTCTCCTACGAGCAGTACTTC. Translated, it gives CASSQKGSRDVSYEQYF.

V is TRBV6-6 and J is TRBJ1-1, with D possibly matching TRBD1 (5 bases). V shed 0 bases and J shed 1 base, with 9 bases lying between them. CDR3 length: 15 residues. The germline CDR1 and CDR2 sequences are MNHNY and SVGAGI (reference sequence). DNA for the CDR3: TGTGCCAGCAGTTACTCTGGGGCCACGAACACTGAAGCTTTCTTT. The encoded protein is CASSYSGATNTEAFF.

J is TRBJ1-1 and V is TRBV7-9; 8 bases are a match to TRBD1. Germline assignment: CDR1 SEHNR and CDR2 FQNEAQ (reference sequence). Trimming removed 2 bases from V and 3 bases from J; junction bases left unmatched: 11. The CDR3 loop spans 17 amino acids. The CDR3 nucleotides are TGTGCCAGCAGCTTAACGGCAGGGGGCGGTCAGGACACTGAAGCTTTCTTT. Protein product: CASSLTAGGGQDTEAFF.

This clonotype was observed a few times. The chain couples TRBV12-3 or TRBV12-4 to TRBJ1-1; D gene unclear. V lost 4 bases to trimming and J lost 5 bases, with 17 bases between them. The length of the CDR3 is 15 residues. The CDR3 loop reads CASSSLRPGGTEAFF. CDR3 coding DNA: TGTGCCAGCAGTTCACTCAGGCCCGGAGGGACTGAAGCTTTCTTT.

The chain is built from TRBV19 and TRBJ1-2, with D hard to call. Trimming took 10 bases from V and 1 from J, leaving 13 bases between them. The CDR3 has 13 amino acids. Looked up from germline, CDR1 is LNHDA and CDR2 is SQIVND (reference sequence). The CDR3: CATQSYRNYGYTF. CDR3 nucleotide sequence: TGTGCCACCCAAAGCTACCGTAACTATGGCTACACCTTC.